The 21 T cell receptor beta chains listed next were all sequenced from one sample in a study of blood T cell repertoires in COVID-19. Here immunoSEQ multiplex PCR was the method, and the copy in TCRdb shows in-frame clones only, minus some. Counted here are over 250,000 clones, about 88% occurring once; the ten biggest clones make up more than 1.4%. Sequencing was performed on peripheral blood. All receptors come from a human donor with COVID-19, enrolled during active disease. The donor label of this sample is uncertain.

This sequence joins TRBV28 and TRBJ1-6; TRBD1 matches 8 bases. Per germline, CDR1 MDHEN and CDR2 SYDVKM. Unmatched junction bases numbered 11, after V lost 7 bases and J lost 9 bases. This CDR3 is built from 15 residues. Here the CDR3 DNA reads TGTGCCAGCACCGCCCTTAGGACAGGGAGTTCACCCCTCCACTTT. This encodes CASTALRTGSSPLHF. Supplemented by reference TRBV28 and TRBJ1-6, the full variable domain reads DVKVTQSSRYLVKRTGEKVFLECVQDMDHENMFWYRQDPGLGLRLIYFSYDVKMKEKGDIPEGYSVSREKKERFSLILESASTNQTSMYLCASTALRTGSSPLHFGNGTRLTVT.

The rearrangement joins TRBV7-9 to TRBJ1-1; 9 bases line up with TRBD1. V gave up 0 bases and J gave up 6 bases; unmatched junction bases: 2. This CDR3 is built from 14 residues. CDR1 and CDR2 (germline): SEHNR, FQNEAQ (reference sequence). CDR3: CASSLAGQGAEAFF. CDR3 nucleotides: TGTGCCAGCAGCTTAGCGGGACAGGGTGCTGAAGCTTTCTTT.

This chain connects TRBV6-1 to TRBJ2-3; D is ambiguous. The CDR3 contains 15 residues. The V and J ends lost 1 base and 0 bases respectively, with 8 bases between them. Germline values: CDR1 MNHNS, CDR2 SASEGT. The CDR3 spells CASSEVGISTDTQYF. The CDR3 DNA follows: TGTGCCAGCAGTGAAGTTGGCATCAGCACAGATACGCAGTATTTT.

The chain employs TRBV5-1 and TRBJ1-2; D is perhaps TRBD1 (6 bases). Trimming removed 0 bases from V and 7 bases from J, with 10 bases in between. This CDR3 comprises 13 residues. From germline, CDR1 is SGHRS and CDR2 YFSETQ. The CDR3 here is CASSLEAGVGYTF. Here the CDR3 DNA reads TGCGCCAGCAGCTTGGAAGCAGGGGTTGGCTACACCTTC.

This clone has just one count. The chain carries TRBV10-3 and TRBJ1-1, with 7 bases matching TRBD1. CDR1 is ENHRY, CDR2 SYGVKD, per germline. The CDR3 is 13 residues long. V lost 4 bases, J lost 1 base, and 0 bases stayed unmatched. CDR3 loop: CAISGTGNTEAFF. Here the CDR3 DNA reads TGTGCCATCAGTGGGACAGGGAACACTGAAGCTTTCTTT.

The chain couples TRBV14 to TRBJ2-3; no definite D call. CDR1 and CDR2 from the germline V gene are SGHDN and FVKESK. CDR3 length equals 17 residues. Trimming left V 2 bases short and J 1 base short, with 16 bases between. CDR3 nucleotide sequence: TGTGCCAGCAGCCAATCTGTACAACCCTTCGGCACAGATACGCAGTATTTT. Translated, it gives CASSQSVQPFGTDTQYF.

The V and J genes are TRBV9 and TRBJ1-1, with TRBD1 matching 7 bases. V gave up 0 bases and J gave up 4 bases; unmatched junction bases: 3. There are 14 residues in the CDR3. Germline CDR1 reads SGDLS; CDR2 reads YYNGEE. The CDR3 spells CASSVAGGATEAFF. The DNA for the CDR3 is TGTGCCAGCAGCGTAGCAGGGGGAGCCACTGAAGCTTTCTTT.

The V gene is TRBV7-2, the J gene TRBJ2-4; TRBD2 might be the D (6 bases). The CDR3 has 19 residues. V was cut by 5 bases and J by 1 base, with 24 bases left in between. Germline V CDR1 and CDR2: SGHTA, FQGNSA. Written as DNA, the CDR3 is TGTGCCAGCAGCGTACGCCGGGACTCGACCCAAGGGGCCAAAAACATTCAGTACTTC. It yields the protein CASSVRRDSTQGAKNIQYF.

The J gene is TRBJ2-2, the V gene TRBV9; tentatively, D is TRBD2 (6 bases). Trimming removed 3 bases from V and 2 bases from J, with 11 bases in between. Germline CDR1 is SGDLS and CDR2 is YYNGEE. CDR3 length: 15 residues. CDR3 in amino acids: CASSGVGLNTGELFF. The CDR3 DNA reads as TGTGCCAGCAGCGGCGTGGGACTCAACACCGGGGAGCTGTTTTTT.

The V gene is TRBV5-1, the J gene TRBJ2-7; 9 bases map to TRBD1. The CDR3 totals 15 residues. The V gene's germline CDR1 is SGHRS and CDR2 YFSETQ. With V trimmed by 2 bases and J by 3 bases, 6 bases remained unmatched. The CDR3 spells CASSLTGTGSYEQYF. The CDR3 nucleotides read TGCGCCAGCAGCTTAACCGGGACAGGGAGCTACGAGCAGTACTTC.

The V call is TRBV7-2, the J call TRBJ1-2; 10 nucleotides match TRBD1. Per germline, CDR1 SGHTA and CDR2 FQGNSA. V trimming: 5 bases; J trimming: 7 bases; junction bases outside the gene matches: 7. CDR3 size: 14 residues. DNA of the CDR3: TGTGCCAGCAGCACCAGACAGGGGGCTTTTGGCTACACCTTC. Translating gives CASSTRQGAFGYTF.

CDR3 in amino acids: CASSLGLAGTYNEQFF. The CDR3 coding sequence is TGTGCCAGCAGCTTAGGGCTAGCGGGGACCTACAATGAGCAGTTCTTC. This chain links TRBV11-3 with TRBJ2-1, with TRBD2 matching 9 bases. Germline assignment: CDR1 SGHNT and CDR2 YENEEA. V gave up 1 base and J gave up 2 bases; unmatched junction bases: 3. CDR3 length: 16 residues.

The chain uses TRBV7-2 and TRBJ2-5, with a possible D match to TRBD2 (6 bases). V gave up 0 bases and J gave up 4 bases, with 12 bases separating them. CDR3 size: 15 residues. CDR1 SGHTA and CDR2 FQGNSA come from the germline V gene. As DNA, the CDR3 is TGTGCCAGCAGCTTAGCGGGAGGAGGGGCAGAGACCCAGTACTTC. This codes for CASSLAGGGAETQYF. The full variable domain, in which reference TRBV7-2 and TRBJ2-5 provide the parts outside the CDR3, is GAGVSQSPSNKVTEKGKDVELRCDPISGHTALYWYRQSLGQGLEFLIYFQGNSAPDKSGLPSDRFSAERTGGSVSTLTIQRTQQEDSAVYLCASSLAGGGAETQYFGPGTRLLVL.

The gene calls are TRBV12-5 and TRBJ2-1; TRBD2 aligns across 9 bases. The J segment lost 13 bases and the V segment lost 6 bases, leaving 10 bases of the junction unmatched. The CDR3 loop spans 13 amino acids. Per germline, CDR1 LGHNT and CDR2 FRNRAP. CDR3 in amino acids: CASGLPLAGRQFF. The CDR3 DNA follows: TGTGCTAGTGGCTTACCCCTAGCGGGACGACAGTTCTTC.

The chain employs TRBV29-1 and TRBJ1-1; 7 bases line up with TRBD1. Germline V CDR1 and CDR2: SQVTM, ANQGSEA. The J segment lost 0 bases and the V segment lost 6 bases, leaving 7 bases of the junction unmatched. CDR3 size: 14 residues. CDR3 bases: TGCAGCGTCTGGACAGGAGTCATGAACACTGAAGCTTTCTTT. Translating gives CSVWTGVMNTEAFF.

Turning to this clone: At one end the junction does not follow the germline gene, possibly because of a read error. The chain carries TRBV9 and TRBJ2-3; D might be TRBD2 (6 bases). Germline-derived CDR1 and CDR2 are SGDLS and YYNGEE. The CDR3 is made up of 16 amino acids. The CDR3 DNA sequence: TGTGTCAGCAGCGTAGGCCCCACGGAGGGAACAGATACGCAGTATTTT. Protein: CVSSVGPTEGTDTQYF.

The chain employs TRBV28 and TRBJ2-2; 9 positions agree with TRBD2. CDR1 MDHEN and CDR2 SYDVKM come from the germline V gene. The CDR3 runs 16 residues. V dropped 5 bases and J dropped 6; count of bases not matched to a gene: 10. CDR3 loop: CASSPISGSIPGELFF. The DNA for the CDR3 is TGTGCCAGCAGTCCCATTAGCGGGAGTATTCCCGGGGAGCTGTTTTTT.

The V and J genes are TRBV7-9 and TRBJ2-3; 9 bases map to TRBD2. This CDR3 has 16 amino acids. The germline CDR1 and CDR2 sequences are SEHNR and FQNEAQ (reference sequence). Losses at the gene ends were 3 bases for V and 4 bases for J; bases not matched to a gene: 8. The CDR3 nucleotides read TGTGCCAGCAGCTTGAGACTAGCGGAAGTGGCAGATACGCAGTATTTT. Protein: CASSLRLAEVADTQYF.

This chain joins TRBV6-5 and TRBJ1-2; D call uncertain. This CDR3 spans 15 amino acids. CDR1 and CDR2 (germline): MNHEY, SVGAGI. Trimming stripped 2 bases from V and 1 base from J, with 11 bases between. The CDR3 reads CASSYHTSSNYGYTF. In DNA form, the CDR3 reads TGTGCCAGCAGTTACCATACCTCGAGTAACTATGGCTACACCTTC.

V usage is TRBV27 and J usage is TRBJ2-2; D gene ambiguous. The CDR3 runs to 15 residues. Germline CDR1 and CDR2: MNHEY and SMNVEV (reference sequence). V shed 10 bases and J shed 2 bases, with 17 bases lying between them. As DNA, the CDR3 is TGTGCCACCATAGATCCGGGTCTTAACACCGGGGAGCTGTTTTTT. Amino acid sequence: CATIDPGLNTGELFF.

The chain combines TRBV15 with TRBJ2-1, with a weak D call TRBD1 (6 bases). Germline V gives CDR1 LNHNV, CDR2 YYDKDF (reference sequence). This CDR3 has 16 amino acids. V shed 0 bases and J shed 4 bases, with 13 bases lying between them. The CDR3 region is CATSRDRQELYNEQFF. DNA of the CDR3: TGTGCCACCAGCAGAGATCGACAGGAGCTTTACAATGAGCAGTTCTTC.